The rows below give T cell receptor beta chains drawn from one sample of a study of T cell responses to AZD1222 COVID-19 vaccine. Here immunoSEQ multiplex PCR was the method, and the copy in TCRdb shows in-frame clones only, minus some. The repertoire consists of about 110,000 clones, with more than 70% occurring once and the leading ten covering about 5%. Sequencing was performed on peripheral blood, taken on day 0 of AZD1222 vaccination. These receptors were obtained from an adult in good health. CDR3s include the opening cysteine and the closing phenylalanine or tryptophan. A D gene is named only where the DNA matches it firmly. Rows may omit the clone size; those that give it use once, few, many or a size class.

CASSQVGTGTKDVYGYTF TGCGCCAGCAGCCAAGTCGGGACAGGAACTAAAGATGTCTATGGCTACACCTTC TRBJ1-2 TRBD1 TRBV4-1 -
CASSDLLAGGRNEQFF TGTGCCAGCAGCGACCTACTAGCGGGGGGGCGGAATGAGCAGTTCTTC TRBJ2-1 TRBD2 TRBV3-1/TRBV3-2 -
CASSLLQAEGYTF TGTGCCAGCAGCTTACTGCAGGCAGAGGGCTACACCTTC TRBJ1-2 - TRBV5-6 -
CSAPLRDSKHF TGCAGTGCCCCCCTACGGGACAGCAAGCATTTT TRBJ1-5 TRBD1 TRBV20-1 few
CASSPGDEQFF TGTGCCAGCAGCCCAGGGGATGAGCAGTTCTTC TRBJ2-1 - TRBV7-9 -
CASRRSRDRAADTQYF TGTGCCAGCAGAAGATCCAGGGACAGGGCTGCAGATACGCAGTATTTT TRBJ2-3 TRBD1 TRBV5-8 -
CASSQVAGGKNTIYF TGTGCCAGCAGCCAAGTGGCTGGGGGCAAAAACACCATATATTTT TRBJ1-3 - TRBV3-1/TRBV3-2 -
CASSLEFGALGEQYF TGCGCCAGCAGCTTGGAGTTCGGGGCGCTGGGGGAGCAGTACTTC TRBJ2-7 - TRBV5-1 -
CASSPPAFRDTEKLFF TGTGCCAGCTCACCGCCTGCATTCCGGGACACCGAAAAACTGTTTTTT TRBJ1-4 - TRBV18 -
CSVFLLAGAPVTQYF TGCAGCGTATTCTTACTAGCGGGGGCACCGGTTACGCAGTATTTT TRBJ2-3 TRBD2 TRBV29-1 once
CASSLAGTGASEQYF TGCGCCAGCAGCTTGGCGGGGACAGGGGCCTCCGAGCAGTACTTC TRBJ2-7 TRBD1 TRBV5-1 -
CASGGVVGTEAFF TGTGCCAGCGGGGGGGTAGTTGGCACTGAAGCTTTCTTT TRBJ1-1 - TRBV12-3/TRBV12-4 -
CASSITGLQSPKYF TGTGCCAGTAGTATCACGGGACTGCAATCGCCAAAGTACTTC TRBJ2-4 - TRBV19 -
CASSLSGTVSSGANVLTF TGTGCCAGCAGCCTATCCGGGACGGTGAGCTCTGGGGCCAACGTCCTGACTTTC TRBJ2-6 - TRBV7-3 -
CASSLSRAGEQYF TGTGCCAGCAGTTTATCTAGGGCGGGTGAGCAGTACTTC TRBJ2-7 - TRBV12-3/TRBV12-4 -
CASSARPPGTGAYEQYF TGTGCCAGTAGTGCCCGCCCCCCCGGGACAGGGGCCTACGAGCAGTACTTC TRBJ2-7 TRBD1 TRBV19 -
CASSRKGASRWLHEKLFF TGTGCCAGCTCCAGGAAGGGGGCTTCGCGATGGCTACATGAAAAACTGTTTTTT TRBJ1-4 TRBD1 TRBV7-2 -
CASSIRGRKEEKLFF TGTGCCAGTAGTATAAGGGGCCGAAAAGAGGAAAAACTGTTTTTT TRBJ1-4 - TRBV19 -
CASSLAGLALQETQYF TGTGCCAGCAGCTTAGCGGGACTAGCGCTACAAGAGACCCAGTACTTC TRBJ2-5 TRBD2 TRBV7-8 -
CASSLDFIEAFF TGTGCCAGTAGCCTTGATTTTATTGAAGCTTTCTTT TRBJ1-1 - TRBV19 -
CASSYRPGNNSPLHF TGTGCCAGCAGTTACCGGCCAGGGAATAATTCACCCCTCCACTTT TRBJ1-6 - TRBV6-5 once
CASSQIATNEKLFF TGTGCCAGCAGCCAGATTGCAACTAATGAAAAACTGTTTTTT TRBJ1-4 - TRBV7-2 -
CASSTQGVNTEAFF TGTGCCAGCAGCACACAGGGAGTGAACACTGAAGCTTTCTTT TRBJ1-1 - TRBV5-4 -
CASSPTILGGNTDTQYF TGCGCCAGCAGCCCCACAATTCTCGGAGGGAATACAGATACGCAGTATTTT TRBJ2-3 - TRBV4-1 -
CASSYSRGGRAEAFF TGTGCCAGCAGTTACTCTCGGGGAGGACGAGCTGAAGCTTTCTTT TRBJ1-1 - TRBV6-6 -
CASSPGDYNSPLHF TGCGCCAGCAGCCCCGGGGACTATAATTCACCCCTCCACTTT TRBJ1-6 - TRBV5-1 once
CATSDWGGTSGYEQFF TGTGCCACCAGTGACTGGGGCGGGACTAGCGGCTATGAGCAGTTCTTC TRBJ2-1 TRBD2 TRBV24-1 -
CASKLNTEAFF TGTGCCAGCAAGCTGAACACTGAAGCTTTCTTT TRBJ1-1 - TRBV2 -
CASTVPGTGELFF TGTGCCAGCACCGTCCCGGGCACCGGGGAGCTGTTTTTT TRBJ2-2 - TRBV6-5 -
CASSQGLAGGPSTDTQYF TGTGCCAGCAGCCAGGGACTAGCGGGGGGGCCTAGCACAGATACGCAGTATTTT TRBJ2-3 TRBD2 TRBV4-2 -
CASSRYDSEAFF TGCGCCAGCAGCCGCTACGACAGTGAAGCTTTCTTT TRBJ1-1 - TRBV4-1 -
CASRDLTSGAYEQYF TGTGCCAGCAGGGACCTGACTAGCGGCGCCTACGAGCAGTACTTC TRBJ2-7 TRBD2 TRBV2 once
CASSYHNSNQPQHF TGTGCCAGCAGTTACCATAATAGCAATCAGCCCCAGCATTTT TRBJ1-5 - TRBV6-2/TRBV6-3 -
CAISESGANTEAFF TGTGCCATCAGTGAGTCGGGGGCAAACACTGAAGCTTTCTTT TRBJ1-1 - TRBV10-3 once
CASSLGLAGGVGYQETQYF TGTGCCAGCAGTTTAGGTCTAGCGGGGGGAGTTGGGTACCAAGAGACCCAGTACTTC TRBJ2-5 TRBD2 TRBV28 -
CASSSIKYEQYF TGTGCCAGCAGCTCCATTAAGTACGAGCAGTACTTC TRBJ2-7 - TRBV7-2 -
CASSIAFMRDSNQPQHF TGTGCCAGTAGTATCGCGTTTATGAGGGATAGCAATCAGCCCCAGCATTTT TRBJ1-5 - TRBV19 -
CASSQDLSSGGNNEQFF TGTGCCAGCAGCCAAGATTTGAGTAGCGGGGGAAACAATGAGCAGTTCTTC TRBJ2-1 TRBD2 TRBV4-2 -
CAIGENEKLFF TGTGCCATTGGAGAGAATGAAAAACTGTTTTTT TRBJ1-4 - TRBV10-3 -
CASSVSSGGYTDTQYF TGTGCCAGTAGTGTCTCTAGCGGGGGTTACACAGATACGCAGTATTTT TRBJ2-3 TRBD2 TRBV19 once
CASNQQGIRGSPLHF TGTGCCAGCAACCAACAGGGAATTAGGGGTTCACCCCTCCACTTT TRBJ1-6 - TRBV7-8 -
CASSHKETQYF TGTGCCAGCTCACATAAAGAGACCCAGTACTTC TRBJ2-5 - TRBV18 -
CASSPGQGAYYGYTF TGTGCCAGCAGCCCCGGACAGGGGGCTTACTATGGCTACACCTTC TRBJ1-2 TRBD1 TRBV5-4 -
CASSLGGDRGNEQYF TGCGCCAGCAGCTTGGGAGGAGACAGGGGTAACGAGCAGTACTTC TRBJ2-7 TRBD1 TRBV5-1 -
CASKAGGNTEAFF TGTGCCAGCAAGGCAGGAGGGAACACTGAAGCTTTCTTT TRBJ1-1 - TRBV6-5 once
CASSLWGSGGNQPQHF TGTGCCAGCAGCTTATGGGGTAGCGGGGGCAATCAGCCCCAGCATTTT TRBJ1-5 - TRBV7-2 -
CASSFVGETQYF TGTGCCAGCAGTTTTGTGGGGGAGACCCAGTACTTC TRBJ2-5 - TRBV27 -
CASSSSLSGDTQYF TGTGCCAGCAGTTCCTCCCTAAGTGGAGATACGCAGTATTTT TRBJ2-3 - TRBV6-5 -
CASSAGHTNYGYTF TGTGCCAGCAGCGCCGGACACACAAACTATGGCTACACCTTC TRBJ1-2 - TRBV13 -
CASGQGNSGNTIYF TGTGCCAGCGGACAGGGAAACTCTGGAAACACCATATATTTT TRBJ1-3 TRBD1 TRBV10-3 -
CASSFFGQGAHGANVLTF TGTGCCAGCAGTTTTTTCGGACAGGGGGCACATGGGGCCAACGTCCTGACTTTC TRBJ2-6 TRBD1 TRBV27 -
CASSPTVLDGTYEQYF TGTGCCAGCAGCCCTACCGTTTTGGACGGTACCTACGAGCAGTACTTC TRBJ2-7 - TRBV6-2/TRBV6-3 -
CASSDARGGASPLHF TGTGCCAGCAGCGATGCTCGGGGGGGGGCCTCACCCCTCCACTTT TRBJ1-6 - TRBV9 -
CASGGLSGRPDTQYF TGTGCCAGCGGGGGACTAAGCGGGCGCCCAGATACGCAGTATTTT TRBJ2-3 TRBD2 TRBV6-4 -
CASSYVANYGYTF TGTGCCAGCAGTTACGTAGCTAACTATGGCTACACCTTC TRBJ1-2 - TRBV7-2 -
CASRGEKLHTIYF TGTGCCAGCAGAGGCGAAAAGTTACACACCATATATTTT TRBJ1-3 - TRBV27 -
CASSPTGYTEAFF TGTGCCAGCAGTCCAACAGGTTACACTGAAGCTTTCTTT TRBJ1-1 - TRBV12-3/TRBV12-4 -
CASSFTGLSNQPQHF TGTGCCAGCAGCTTTACGGGGTTAAGCAATCAGCCCCAGCATTTT TRBJ1-5 - TRBV7-2 -
CASSLLENTEAFF TGTGCCAGCAGTTTATTAGAGAACACTGAAGCTTTCTTT TRBJ1-1 - TRBV28 -